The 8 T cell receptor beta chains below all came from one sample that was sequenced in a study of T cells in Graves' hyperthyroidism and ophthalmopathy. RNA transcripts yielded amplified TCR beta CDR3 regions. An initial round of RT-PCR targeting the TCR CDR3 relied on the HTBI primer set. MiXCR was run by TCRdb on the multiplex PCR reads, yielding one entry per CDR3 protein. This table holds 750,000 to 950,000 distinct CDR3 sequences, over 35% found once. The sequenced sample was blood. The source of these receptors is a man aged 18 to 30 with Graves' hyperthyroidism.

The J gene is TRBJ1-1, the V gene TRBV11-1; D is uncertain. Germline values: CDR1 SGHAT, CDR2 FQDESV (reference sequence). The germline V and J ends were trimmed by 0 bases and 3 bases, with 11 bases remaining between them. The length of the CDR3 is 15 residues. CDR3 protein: CASSLAPFGYTEAFF. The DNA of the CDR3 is TGTGCCAGCAGCTTAGCGCCCTTTGGTTACACTGAAGCTTTCTTT.

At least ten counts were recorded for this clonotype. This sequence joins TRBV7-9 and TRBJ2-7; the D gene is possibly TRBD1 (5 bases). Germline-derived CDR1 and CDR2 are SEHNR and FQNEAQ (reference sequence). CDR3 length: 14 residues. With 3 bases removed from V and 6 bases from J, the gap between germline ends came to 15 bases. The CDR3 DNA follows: TGTGCCAGCAGCTTTATGCCAGGGTTTGGCGAGCAGTACTTC. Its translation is CASSFMPGFGEQYF.

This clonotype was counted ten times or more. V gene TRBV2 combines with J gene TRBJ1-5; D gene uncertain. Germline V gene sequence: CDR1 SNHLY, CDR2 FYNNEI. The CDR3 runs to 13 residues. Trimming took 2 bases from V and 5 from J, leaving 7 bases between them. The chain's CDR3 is CASSERGYQPQHF. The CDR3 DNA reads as TGTGCCAGCAGTGAACGGGGTTATCAGCCCCAGCATTTT.

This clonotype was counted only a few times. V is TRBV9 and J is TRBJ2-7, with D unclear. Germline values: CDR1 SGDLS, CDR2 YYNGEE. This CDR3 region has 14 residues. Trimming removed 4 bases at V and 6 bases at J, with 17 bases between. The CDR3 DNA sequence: TGTGCCAGCAGCCAGAACCTTGGGGTAAGCGAGCAGTACTTC. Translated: CASSQNLGVSEQYF.

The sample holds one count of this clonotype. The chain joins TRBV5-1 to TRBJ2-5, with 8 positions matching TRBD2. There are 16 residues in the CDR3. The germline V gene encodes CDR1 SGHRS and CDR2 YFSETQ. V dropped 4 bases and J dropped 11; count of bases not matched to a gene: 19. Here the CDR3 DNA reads TGCGCCAGCAGCCTGACTAGCGCGTCTAGCACAGATACGCAGTACTTC. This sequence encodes CASSLTSASSTDTQYF.

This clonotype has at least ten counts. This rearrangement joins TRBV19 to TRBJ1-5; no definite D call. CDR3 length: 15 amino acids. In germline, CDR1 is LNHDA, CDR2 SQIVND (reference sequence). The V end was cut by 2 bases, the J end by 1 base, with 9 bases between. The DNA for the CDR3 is TGTGCCAGTAGTATACTGGACGGGAGCAATCAGCCCCAGCATTTT. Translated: CASSILDGSNQPQHF. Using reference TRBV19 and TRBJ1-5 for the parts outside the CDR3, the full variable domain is DGGITQSPKYLFRKEGQNVTLSCEQNLNHDAMYWYRQDPGQGLRLIYYSQIVNDFQKGDIAEGYSVSREKKESFPLTVTSAQKNPTAFYLCASSILDGSNQPQHFGDGTRLSIL.

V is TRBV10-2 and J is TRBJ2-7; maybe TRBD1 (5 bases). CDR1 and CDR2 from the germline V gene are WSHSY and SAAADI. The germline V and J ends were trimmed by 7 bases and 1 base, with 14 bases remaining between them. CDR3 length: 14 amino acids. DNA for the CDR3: TGCGCCAGCACCCCAGGGCCACAATCCTACGAGCAGTACTTC. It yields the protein CASTPGPQSYEQYF.

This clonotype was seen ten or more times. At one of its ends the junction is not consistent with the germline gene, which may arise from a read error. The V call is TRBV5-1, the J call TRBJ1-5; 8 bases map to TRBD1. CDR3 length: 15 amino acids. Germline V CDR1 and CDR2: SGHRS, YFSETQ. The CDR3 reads CASSLDRASNQPQHF. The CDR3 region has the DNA TGCGCCAGCAGTTTGGACAGGGCAAGCAATCAGCCCCAGCATTTT.